This T cell receptor (beta chain) was sequenced for a study of T cell clonotyping in hematopoietic cell transplantation. Of note for this clone: Antigen: not known.

Samples: about 28 days before transplant, then days 30, 100 and 180 after. The repertoire was sequenced with immunoSEQ multiplex PCR; TCRdb's copy has only in-frame clones and lacks some. Among fewer than 20,000 clones, more than 75% were seen once, and the ten largest hold 4% to 5%. Findings and caveats of the study: Cells were unsorted, so CD4 and CD8 contributions were not separated. Recipient TCR diversity dropped after transplant; expanded clonotypes rose from day 30 to 180. Higher Inverse Simpson Index values in graft donor and pretransplant recipient predicted broader posttransplant TCR diversity.

Germline-derived CDR1 and CDR2 are MNHEY and SMNVEV (reference sequence). V was clipped by 4 bases and J by 11 bases, with 12 bases between them. The CDR3 length is 13 residues. The TCR originated in a male patient in his sixties or seventies who had an allogeneic stem cell transplant from a related donor, so the T cells may come from the graft donor. Some clones in this sample may be carry-over from other donors' samples. The input for sequencing was PBMCs, taken 100 days after allogeneic stem cell transplant. The rearrangement joins TRBV27 to TRBJ1-6; D is possibly TRBD1 (5 bases). As DNA, the CDR3 is TGTGCCAGCAGTTCCGGTCAGGGCGCACCCCTCCACTTT. Translating gives CASSSGQGAPLHF.